Each of the 8 T cell receptor beta chains below was sequenced from the same sample in a study of T cell repertoires in cytomegalovirus infection. One entry per CDR3 protein, called by TCRdb with MiXCR from the reads. The sample has approximately 500,000 distinct CDR3 sequences, around 30% seen once; the top ten hold around a sixth. Their cognate antigens are unknown. Sequencing was performed on cultured PBMCs, taken from culture after CMV antigen stimulation. The receptors come from a human donor in good health (CMV status not recorded). Some clones in this sample may be carry-over from other donors' samples.

This clonotype appeared a few times. J is TRBJ1-3 and V is TRBV12-3 or TRBV12-4; D unresolved. This CDR3 comprises 13 residues. V was shortened by 7 bases and J by 0 bases, with 7 bases between the two germline ends. The DNA for the CDR3 is TGTGCCAGCAACCGACGCTCTGGAAACACCATATATTTT. It encodes CASNRRSGNTIYF.

V gene TRBV4-3 combines with J gene TRBJ1-5, with D perhaps TRBD1 (5 bases). V lost 0 bases and J lost 4, with 13 bases in between. The CDR3 consists of 16 residues. CDR1 is LGHNA, CDR2 YSLEER, per germline. The CDR3 spells CASSQDRQLPNQPQHF. The CDR3 DNA is TGCGCCAGCAGCCAAGATCGACAGCTACCAAATCAGCCCCAGCATTTT.

This clonotype appeared once. The chain has TRBV9 and TRBJ2-3; D call uncertain. From germline, CDR1 is SGDLS and CDR2 YYNGEE. The CDR3 sequence is 12 residues long. V was trimmed by 3 bases and J by 6 bases, leaving 8 bases between them. The CDR3 DNA sequence: TGTGCCAGCAGCGGCGGCGACGATACGCAGTATTTT. This gives the protein CASSGGDDTQYF.

At least ten counts were recorded for this clonotype. The genes are TRBV20-1 and TRBJ2-2; 7 bases fit TRBD2. The CDR3 length is 13 residues. Germline V gene sequence: CDR1 DFQATT, CDR2 SNEGSKA (reference sequence). V shed 6 bases, J shed 5 bases, and the junction held 6 bases outside the gene matches. CDR3 in amino acids: CSAVWRETGELFF. The CDR3, as DNA: TGCAGTGCCGTATGGCGGGAGACCGGGGAGCTGTTTTTT.

The V gene is TRBV19, the J gene TRBJ1-5; no clear D. Looked up from germline, CDR1 is LNHDA and CDR2 is SQIVND (reference sequence). This CDR3 has 14 amino acids. Trimming pared 6 bases from V and 9 bases from J, leaving 18 bases between. CDR3 nucleotides: TGTGCCAGTAGCTACCCCATCGGATCTCGGCCCCAGCATTTT. Its translation: CASSYPIGSRPQHF.

The CDR3: CASSSGLAGVVEQYV. For the CDR3, the DNA is TGTGCCAGCAGCTCTGGACTAGCGGGAGTAGTCGAGCAGTACGTC. V usage is TRBV27 and J usage is TRBJ2-7, with 13 bases lining up with TRBD2. The CDR3 is 15 residues long. V gave up 6 bases and J gave up 6 bases; unmatched junction bases: 8. Germline CDR1 reads MNHEY; CDR2 reads SMNVEV (reference sequence).

The V and J genes are TRBV28 and TRBJ2-1; 7 nucleotides agree with TRBD2. Looked up from germline, CDR1 is MDHEN and CDR2 is SYDVKM. The CDR3 consists of 16 residues. V was clipped by 3 bases and J by 6 bases; unmatched bases: 11. The CDR3 spells CASSFVDGRATNEQFF. In DNA, the CDR3 is TGTGCCAGCAGTTTCGTTGATGGGAGGGCCACCAATGAGCAGTTCTTC.

This clonotype was seen a few times. The chain combines TRBV12-3 or TRBV12-4 with TRBJ2-3; perhaps D is TRBD1 or TRBD2 (5 bases each). Deletions cut 3 bases from V and 5 bases from J, with 9 bases between. The CDR3 runs 13 residues. DNA of the CDR3: TGTGCCAGCAGTTTCGAGGGGATAGATACGCAGTATTTT. Translation: CASSFEGIDTQYF.